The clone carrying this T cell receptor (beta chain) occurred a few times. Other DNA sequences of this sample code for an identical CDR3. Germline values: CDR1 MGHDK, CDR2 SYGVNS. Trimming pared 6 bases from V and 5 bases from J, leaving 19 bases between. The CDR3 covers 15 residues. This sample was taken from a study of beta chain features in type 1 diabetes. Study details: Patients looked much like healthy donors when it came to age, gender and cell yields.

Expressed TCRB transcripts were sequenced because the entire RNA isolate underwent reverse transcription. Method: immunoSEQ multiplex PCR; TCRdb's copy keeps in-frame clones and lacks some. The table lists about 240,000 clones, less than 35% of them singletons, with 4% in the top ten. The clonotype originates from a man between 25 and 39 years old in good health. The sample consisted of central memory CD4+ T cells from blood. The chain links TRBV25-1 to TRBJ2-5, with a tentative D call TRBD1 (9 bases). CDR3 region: CASSARGGTGETQYF. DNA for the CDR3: TGTGCCAGCAGCGCCCGGGGGGGGACAGGGGAGACCCAGTACTTC.